This is a list of T cell receptor beta chains from one sample in a study of blood T cell repertoires in COVID-19. Data came from immunoSEQ multiplex PCR; TCRdb stores just in-frame clones and leaves some out. The sample records under 200,000 clones, about 80% being singletons. The sequenced sample consisted of peripheral blood. Every receptor here comes from a man in his 70s with active or convalescent COVID-19. Both conserved end residues are part of each CDR3. Fields, in order: clone size, CDR3 length, V gene, J gene, D gene, CDR3 DNA, CDR3 protein. D genes are given only for firm matches. Where a row states a size, it is once, few, many or the class of an expanded clone; other rows omit it.

>NA|16|TRBV5-1|TRBJ2-6|NA
TGCGCCAGCAGCTCCTCGGGGGGCGCTGGGGCCAACGTCCTGACTTTC
CASSSSGGAGANVLTF
>NA|14|TRBV2|TRBJ2-1|TRBD2
TGTGCCAGCGCCGGGACTAGAGGTTACAATGAGCAGTTCTTC
CASAGTRGYNEQFF
>many|13|TRBV19|TRBJ1-5|TRBD1
TGTGCCAGCGGGACAGCATTAAATCAGCCCCAGCATTTT
CASGTALNQPQHF
>NA|14|TRBV5-6|TRBJ1-5|NA
TGTGCCAGCAGCTCCCAGTCCACCTATCAGCCCCAGCATTTT
CASSSQSTYQPQHF
>NA|15|TRBV2|TRBJ2-3|TRBD2
TGTGCCAGCAGTGACCAGCGGGGGGGCAGAGATACGCAGTATTTT
CASSDQRGGRDTQYF
>NA|15|TRBV6-5|TRBJ2-1|TRBD2
TGTGCCAGCACCCAGGGACTAGCACCCTACAATGAGCAGTTCTTC
CASTQGLAPYNEQFF
>NA|14|TRBV7-2|TRBJ1-2|TRBD1
TGTGCCAGCAGCGTACAGGGGGCAGACTATGGCTACACCTTC
CASSVQGADYGYTF
>NA|14|TRBV29-1|TRBJ1-2|NA
TGCAGCTCATCCGCGGGGATTGCGGACTATGGCTACACCTTC
CSSSAGIADYGYTF
>NA|15|TRBV5-1|TRBJ2-3|TRBD2
TGCGCCAGCGGCGAAAGATCGGGAGGGGCAGATACGCAGTATTTT
CASGERSGGADTQYF
>NA|14|TRBV6-2/TRBV6-3|TRBJ2-1|TRBD1
TGTGCCAGCAGTTCCGGGACAGGGGCCCATGAGCAGTTCTTC
CASSSGTGAHEQFF
>few|13|TRBV6-5|TRBJ2-4|TRBD1
TGTGCCAGCCGGGACAGGGGTCGGGACATTCAGTACTTC
CASRDRGRDIQYF
>NA|16|TRBV7-9|TRBJ1-2|NA
TGTGCCAGCAGCTCAGCCTCCGGCGGGCCTAACTATGGCTACACCTTC
CASSSASGGPNYGYTF
>NA|15|TRBV29-1|TRBJ2-7|TRBD1
TGCAGCGTTGAAGTCGTTGACAGGGGAACTAAGGAGCAGTACTTC
CSVEVVDRGTKEQYF
>NA|15|TRBV4-3|TRBJ1-1|NA
TGCGCCAGCAGCCTCGGGGGAGTCCGGGGCACTGAAGCTTTCTTT
CASSLGGVRGTEAFF
>NA|13|TRBV6-5|TRBJ1-1|NA
TGTGCCAGCAGTTCGTTTCAGGTGGCTGAAGCTTTCTTT
CASSSFQVAEAFF
>NA|11|TRBV30|TRBJ2-5|TRBD1
TGTGCAGGACAGGGTGGAGAGACCCAGTACTTC
CAGQGGETQYF
>NA|15|TRBV6-5|TRBJ2-1|TRBD1
TGTGCCAGCAGATTAAAACCCGGGACAGACAATGAGCAGTTCTTC
CASRLKPGTDNEQFF
>NA|16|TRBV5-1|TRBJ2-5|TRBD2
TGCGCCAGCAGCCCACCAGAGGCGGGGGGCGGAGAGACCCAGTACTTC
CASSPPEAGGGETQYF
>NA|16|TRBV4-2|TRBJ1-1|NA
TGTGCCAGCAGCCAAGATCCGGCAGGGGATGTTACTGAAGCTTTCTTT
CASSQDPAGDVTEAFF
>few|14|TRBV6-1|TRBJ2-3|NA
TGTGCCAGCAGTGAACAGGGTAACACAGATACGCAGTATTTT
CASSEQGNTDTQYF
>NA|16|TRBV4-3|TRBJ1-4|TRBD1
TGCGCCAGCAGCCAAGATATCGGACAGGGTGGTGAAAAACTGTTTTTT
CASSQDIGQGGEKLFF
>NA|15|TRBV11-2|TRBJ1-4|TRBD1
TGTGCCAGCAGCCCCGGGACAGGGATGGAGGAAAAACTGTTTTTT
CASSPGTGMEEKLFF
>NA|15|TRBV7-6|TRBJ2-7|TRBD2
TGTGCCAGCACGGTCGAGAGCGGGAGTGCCTACGAGCAGTACTTC
CASTVESGSAYEQYF
>NA|15|TRBV5-5|TRBJ2-7|TRBD1
TGTGCCAGCAGCGGACGACAGGGGGTCACCTACGAGCAGTACTTC
CASSGRQGVTYEQYF
>few|17|TRBV20-1|TRBJ2-1|TRBD2
TGCAGTGCTAGTGGGACTAGCGGTTACACCTCCTACAATGAGCAGTTCTTC
CSASGTSGYTSYNEQFF
>NA|15|TRBV25-1|TRBJ1-3|TRBD1
TGTGCCAGCAGTGACTGGACAGGCTCTGGAAACACCATATATTTT
CASSDWTGSGNTIYF
>NA|17|TRBV19|TRBJ1-1|TRBD1
TGTGCCAGTAGTCCCTCCAAGTGGCCAGGGGGCAACACTGAAGCTTTCTTT
CASSPSKWPGGNTEAFF
>NA|16|TRBV19|TRBJ1-5|TRBD1
TGTGCCAGTAGTACCCCACAGGGGGCAAGGGGTCAGCCCCAGCATTTT
CASSTPQGARGQPQHF
>many|14|TRBV3-1/TRBV3-2|TRBJ1-2|TRBD1
TGTGCCAGCAGCCCAGGGACAGGGGAATATGGCTACACCTTC
CASSPGTGEYGYTF
>NA|14|TRBV18|TRBJ1-2|NA
TGTGCCAGCTCACCCCCCCAGGGTGGCTATGGCTACACCTTC
CASSPPQGGYGYTF
>NA|15|TRBV18|TRBJ1-5|TRBD1
TGTGCCAGCTCAGCCGGGACAGGGGATTTTCAGCCCCAGCATTTT
CASSAGTGDFQPQHF
>few|14|TRBV18|TRBJ2-2|NA
TGTGCCAGCTCATACAATTCGAACACCGGGGAGCTGTTTTTT
CASSYNSNTGELFF
>NA|16|TRBV6-5|TRBJ1-2|TRBD1
TGTGCCAGCAGTTCCGCCGCCAGGGGGCGCAGCTATGGCTACACCTTC
CASSSAARGRSYGYTF
>NA|14|TRBV3-1/TRBV3-2|TRBJ2-2|NA
TGTGCCAGCAGCTCTAACTACGTCACCGGGGAGCTGTTTTTT
CASSSNYVTGELFF
>NA|15|TRBV7-2|TRBJ2-7|NA
TGTGCCAGCAGCTTAGCAACAGGGAGCTCCTACGAGCAGTACTTC
CASSLATGSSYEQYF
>NA|13|TRBV11-2|TRBJ1-4|TRBD1
TGTGCCAGCAGCCAGGGGGCGAATGAAAAACTGTTTTTT
CASSQGANEKLFF
>NA|15|TRBV10-3|TRBJ2-3|TRBD1
TGTGCCATCGGTTTACAGGGGGCGCCGGGAGATACGCAGTATTTT
CAIGLQGAPGDTQYF
>NA|13|TRBV4-3|TRBJ1-5|TRBD1
TGCGCCAGCAGCCGGACAGGTTATCAGCCCCAGCATTTT
CASSRTGYQPQHF
>NA|14|TRBV5-6|TRBJ1-5|TRBD1
TGTGCCAGCAGTTTCGGACAGGGTAGCTTCCCCCAGCATTTT
CASSFGQGSFPQHF
>once|14|TRBV5-1|TRBJ2-1|NA
TGCGCCAGCCGTCAAGCGGGTGGGTACAATGAGCAGTTCTTC
CASRQAGGYNEQFF
>NA|13|TRBV27|TRBJ1-3|NA
TGTGCCAGCGCGAACAGGGCTGGAAACACCATATATTTT
CASANRAGNTIYF
>NA|13|TRBV2|TRBJ1-2|NA
TGTGCCAGCAGTTCAACCCGGGAGGACGGCTACACCTTC
CASSSTREDGYTF
>NA|13|TRBV19|TRBJ2-7|NA
TGTGCCAGTAGTAGGACGACAGGCTACGAGCAGTACTTC
CASSRTTGYEQYF
>NA|16|TRBV24-1|TRBJ2-2|NA
TGTGCCACCCGAGCCGCCCGGACAGCACACACCGGGGAGCTGTTTTTT
CATRAARTAHTGELFF
>NA|14|TRBV7-8|TRBJ1-2|NA
TGTGCCAGCAGCTTGGGTTCGGGAGACTATGGCTACACCTTC
CASSLGSGDYGYTF
>NA|15|TRBV7-2|TRBJ2-5|NA
TGTGCCAGCAGCTTAGGTGGCGGCGGCCAAGAGACCCAGTACTTC
CASSLGGGGQETQYF
>NA|13|TRBV10-3|TRBJ1-2|TRBD1
TGTGCCATCATGAGGGACAGGGACTATGGCTACACCTTC
CAIMRDRDYGYTF
>NA|16|TRBV30|TRBJ2-5|TRBD2
TGTGCCTGGAGTGTTGGAACTAGCGGGGGAGAAGAGACCCAGTACTTC
CAWSVGTSGGEETQYF
>NA|15|TRBV30|TRBJ2-1|NA
TGTGCCTCGACCCTAGGTCTGGGCTCCTACAATGAGCAGTTCTTC
CASTLGLGSYNEQFF